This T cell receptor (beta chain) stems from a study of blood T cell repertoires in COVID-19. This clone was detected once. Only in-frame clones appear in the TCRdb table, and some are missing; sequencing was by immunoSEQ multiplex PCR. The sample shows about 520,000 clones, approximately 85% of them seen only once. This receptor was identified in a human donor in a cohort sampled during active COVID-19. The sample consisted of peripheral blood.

The CDR3: CASSQGANYEQYF. The CDR3 DNA reads as TGTGCCAGTAGTCAGGGGGCGAACTACGAGCAGTACTTC. The chain employs TRBV19 and TRBJ2-7; 8 bases align to TRBD1. V trimming: 5 bases; J trimming: 3 bases; junction bases outside the gene matches: 3. Germline V lookup: CDR1 LNHDA, CDR2 SQIVND (reference sequence). This CDR3 is built from 13 residues. Together with reference TRBV19 and TRBJ2-7, the CDR3 gives the full variable domain: DGGITQSPKYLFRKEGQNVTLSCEQNLNHDAMYWYRQDPGQGLRLIYYSQIVNDFQKGDIAEGYSVSREKKESFPLTVTSAQKNPTAFYLCASSQGANYEQYFGPGTRLTVT.